What follows are 20 T cell receptor beta chains derived from one specimen sequenced in a study of blood T cell repertoires in COVID-19. Only in-frame clones appear in the TCRdb table, and some are missing; sequencing was by immunoSEQ multiplex PCR. The table lists fewer than 300,000 clones, about 80% of them singletons, with over 8.5% in the top ten. The specimen sequenced was peripheral blood. The receptors were sampled from a woman in her fifties or sixties who had recovered from COVID-19.

V is TRBV3-1 (or the pseudogene TRBV3-2) and J is TRBJ1-2; possible D gene TRBD1, 5 bases. The CDR3 is 14 amino acids. The germline CDR1 and CDR2 sequences are LGHDT and YNNKEL (reference sequence). Trimming shortened V by 1 base and J by 9 bases, and 15 bases separated the two germline ends. CDR3 in DNA: TGTGCCAGCAGCCAAGTGAGTAAGGGGAACCGCTACACCTTC. Its translation: CASSQVSKGNRYTF.

CDR3 nucleotide sequence: TGTGCCAGCAGCCAACCAGGGACAGGGGGCTACAATGAGCAGTTCTTC. Its protein product is CASSQPGTGGYNEQFF. This chain links TRBV3-1 (or the pseudogene TRBV3-2) with TRBJ2-1; 11 nucleotides align to TRBD1. J lost 3 bases, V lost 2 bases, and 3 bases had no gene match. In germline, CDR1 is LGHDT, CDR2 YNNKEL (reference sequence). The CDR3 is 16 amino acids.

The V call is TRBV4-2, the J call TRBJ2-1; TRBD1 agrees at 7 bases. This CDR3 spans 16 amino acids. Germline CDR1 reads LGHNA; CDR2 reads YNFKEQ. V was clipped by 0 bases and J by 0 bases; unmatched bases: 2. The CDR3 spells CASSQEHRGSYNEQFF. The CDR3 DNA follows: TGTGCCAGCAGCCAAGAGCACAGGGGCTCCTACAATGAGCAGTTCTTC.

V usage is TRBV3-1 (or the pseudogene TRBV3-2) and J usage is TRBJ2-3, with a possible D match to TRBD1 (5 bases). There are 17 residues in the CDR3. CDR1 is LGHDT, CDR2 YNNKEL, per germline (reference sequence). With 4 bases removed from V and 0 bases from J, the gap between germline ends came to 17 bases. The CDR3 region has the DNA TGTGCCAGCAGCCCCCCCTTCAGAACAGGTAGCACAGATACGCAGTATTTT. Amino acids: CASSPPFRTGSTDTQYF.

The rearrangement links TRBV3-1 (or the pseudogene TRBV3-2) to TRBJ1-2; a weak D match, TRBD1 (5 bases). Per germline, CDR1 LGHDT and CDR2 YNNKEL (reference sequence). The CDR3 sequence is 15 residues long. V shed 3 bases and J shed 2 bases, with 13 bases lying between them. The CDR3 nucleotides read TGTGCCAGCAGCCAGCCAAGCGGGGGGAACTATGGCTACACCTTC. It encodes CASSQPSGGNYGYTF.

This chain joins TRBV5-1 and TRBJ1-4; D is unresolved. The CDR3 has 14 residues. Germline CDR1 is SGHRS and CDR2 is YFSETQ. V was shortened by 4 bases and J by 0 bases, with 7 bases between the two germline ends. The CDR3 sequence is CASSPTTTNEKLFF. The CDR3 bases are TGCGCCAGCAGCCCCACAACAACTAATGAAAAACTGTTTTTT.

The gene calls are TRBV9 and TRBJ1-6, with 10 bases matching TRBD1. J lost 11 bases, V lost 4 bases, and 6 bases had no gene match. The CDR3 totals 14 residues. Germline CDR1 SGDLS, CDR2 YYNGEE. As DNA, the CDR3 is TGTGCCAGCAGCTCGGGGACAGGGGAGACACCCCTCCACTTT. Its translation: CASSSGTGETPLHF.

This chain uses TRBV28 with TRBJ1-5; D might be TRBD1 (6 bases). The CDR3 loop spans 17 amino acids. Germline V CDR1 and CDR2: MDHEN, SYDVKM. V was pared by 1 base and J by 2 bases, with 15 bases between. CDR3 nucleotides: TGTGCCAGCAGTTTATTGATTCCGGACAGTCGCAATCAGCCCCAGCATTTT. Its protein product is CASSLLIPDSRNQPQHF. Filled out from reference TRBV28 and TRBJ1-5, the complete variable domain reads DVKVTQSSRYLVKRTGEKVFLECVQDMDHENMFWYRQDPGLGLRLIYFSYDVKMKEKGDIPEGYSVSREKKERFSLILESASTNQTSMYLCASSLLIPDSRNQPQHFGDGTRLSIL.

This rearrangement joins TRBV5-6 to TRBJ1-2; TRBD1 might be the D (6 bases). Germline V CDR1 and CDR2: SGHDT, YYEEEE. The CDR3 extends over 14 amino acids. Trimming removed 0 bases from V and 7 bases from J, with 13 bases in between. The CDR3 reads CASSLERGFSGYTF. CDR3 sequence (DNA): TGTGCCAGCAGCTTGGAAAGGGGGTTTTCTGGCTACACCTTC.

The chain recombines TRBV5-1 with TRBJ2-2; maybe TRBD2 (6 bases). CDR1 SGHRS and CDR2 YFSETQ come from the germline V gene. The CDR3 runs 16 residues. V was shortened by 0 bases and J by 2 bases, with 11 bases between the two germline ends. The chain's CDR3 is CASSLGGGLNTGELFF. The CDR3 DNA reads as TGCGCCAGCAGCTTGGGTGGAGGGCTTAACACCGGGGAGCTGTTTTTT.

The chain links TRBV6-5 to TRBJ2-3; TRBD2 agrees at 13 bases. The CDR3 length is 15 residues. V trimming: 6 bases; J trimming: 5 bases; junction bases outside the gene matches: 5. In germline, CDR1 is MNHEY, CDR2 SVGAGI. The CDR3 region is CASSSGLAGQDTQYF. DNA of the CDR3: TGTGCCAGCAGCTCGGGACTAGCGGGACAAGATACGCAGTATTTT.

V and J are TRBV28 and TRBJ1-1, with 8 bases lining up with TRBD1. Germline CDR1 reads MDHEN; CDR2 reads SYDVKM. This CDR3 is 17 amino acids long. The V segment lost 4 bases and the J segment 1 base; nucleotides outside the gene matches: 11. CDR3 amino acids: CASSSTSTGAWNTEAFF. The CDR3 coding sequence is TGTGCCAGCAGTTCTACTTCGACAGGGGCCTGGAACACTGAAGCTTTCTTT.

CDR3 region: CASSPRQALAGELFF. The CDR3 bases are TGTGCCAGCTCACCGAGACAGGCGTTAGCCGGGGAGCTGTTTTTT. The chain uses TRBV18 and TRBJ2-2, with TRBD1 as a possible D gene (6 bases). Trimming stripped 3 bases from V and 6 bases from J, with 14 bases between. This CDR3 is 15 amino acids long. Germline lookup yields CDR1 KGHSH and CDR2 LQKENI.

The gene calls are TRBV29-1 and TRBJ1-1, with D tentatively TRBD1 (6 bases). This CDR3 is built from 13 residues. Germline CDR1 is SQVTM and CDR2 is ANQGSEA. The V end lost 4 bases, the J end lost 4 bases, and 13 bases lay between the germline ends. CDR3 protein: CSVARGLGTEAFF. In nucleotides, the CDR3 is TGCAGCGTTGCGCGGGGGCTCGGCACTGAAGCTTTCTTT.

The rearrangement links TRBV7-2 to TRBJ1-4; 8 positions agree with TRBD1. V shed 2 bases, J shed 2 bases, and the junction held 10 bases outside the gene matches. This CDR3 spans 18 amino acids. Germline-derived CDR1 and CDR2 are SGHTA and FQGNSA. The CDR3 here is CASSLTRQGWSTNEKLFF. The CDR3 DNA sequence: TGTGCCAGCAGCTTAACCCGACAGGGGTGGTCTACTAATGAAAAACTGTTTTTT.

The chain couples TRBV9 to TRBJ2-7; 9 bases are shared with TRBD1. V shed 0 bases and J 3 bases; nucleotides not matched to a gene: 7. The CDR3 extends over 16 amino acids. Germline-derived CDR1 and CDR2 are SGDLS and YYNGEE. The CDR3 DNA reads TGTGCCAGCAGCGTAGGAGTAACAGGGGGCAGCTACGAGCAGTACTTC. Encoded protein: CASSVGVTGGSYEQYF.

This sequence joins TRBV3-1 (or the pseudogene TRBV3-2) and TRBJ2-1; TRBD2 matches at 7 bases. The trim removed 2 bases at V and 6 bases at J, leaving 16 bases unmatched. The CDR3 is made up of 18 amino acids. Germline assignment: CDR1 LGHDT and CDR2 YNNKEL (reference sequence). Written as DNA, the CDR3 is TGTGCCAGCAGCCAACCACTATCGAGCGGGGTGAGGGGCAATGAGCAGTTCTTC. It codes for CASSQPLSSGVRGNEQFF.

This chain connects TRBV19 to TRBJ1-4; D is possibly TRBD1 (5 bases). The CDR3 has 16 amino acids. Germline V gives CDR1 LNHDA, CDR2 SQIVND (reference sequence). The V and J ends lost 6 bases and 2 bases respectively, with 16 bases between them. As DNA, the CDR3 is TGTGCCAGTAGCCCCGCGGGGACGGGGACTAATGAAAAACTGTTTTTT. Residues: CASSPAGTGTNEKLFF.

V and J are TRBV5-1 and TRBJ2-2; 8 nucleotides align to TRBD1. Germline CDR1 and CDR2: SGHRS and YFSETQ. With V trimmed by 4 bases and J by 7 bases, 6 bases remained unmatched. This CDR3 has 14 residues. The CDR3 loop reads CASSPDRVYGELFF. Here the CDR3 DNA reads TGCGCCAGCAGCCCGGACAGGGTGTACGGGGAGCTGTTTTTT.

The chain joins TRBV6-2 or TRBV6-3 to TRBJ1-6, with D maybe TRBD1 (6 bases). CDR3 length: 15 amino acids. The germline gives CDR1 MNHEY, CDR2 SVGEGT. V lost 2 bases, J lost 8 bases, and 13 bases lay in between. The CDR3 sequence: CASSYVGAPDSPLHF. CDR3 nucleotide sequence: TGTGCCAGCAGTTACGTGGGGGCTCCAGATTCACCCCTCCACTTT.